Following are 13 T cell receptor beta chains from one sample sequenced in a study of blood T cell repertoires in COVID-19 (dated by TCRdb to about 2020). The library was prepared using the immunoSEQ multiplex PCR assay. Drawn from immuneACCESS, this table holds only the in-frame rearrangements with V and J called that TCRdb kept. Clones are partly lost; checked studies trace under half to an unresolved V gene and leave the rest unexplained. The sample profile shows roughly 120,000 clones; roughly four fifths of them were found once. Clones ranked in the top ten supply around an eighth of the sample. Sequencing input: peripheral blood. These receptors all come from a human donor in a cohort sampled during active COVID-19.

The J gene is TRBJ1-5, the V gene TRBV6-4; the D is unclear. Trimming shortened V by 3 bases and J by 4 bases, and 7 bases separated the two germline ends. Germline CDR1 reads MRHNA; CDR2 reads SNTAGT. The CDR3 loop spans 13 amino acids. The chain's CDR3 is CASSEETNQPQHF. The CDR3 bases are TGTGCCAGCAGTGAGGAGACGAATCAGCCCCAGCATTTT.

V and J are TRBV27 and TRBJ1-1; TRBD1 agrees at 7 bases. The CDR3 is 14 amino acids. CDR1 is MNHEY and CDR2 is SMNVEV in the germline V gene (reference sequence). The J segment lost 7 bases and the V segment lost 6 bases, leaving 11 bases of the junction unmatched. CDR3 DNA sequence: TGTGCCAGCAGCAGAGGGGGCAAGTGGCGTGAAGCTTTCTTT. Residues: CASSRGGKWREAFF.

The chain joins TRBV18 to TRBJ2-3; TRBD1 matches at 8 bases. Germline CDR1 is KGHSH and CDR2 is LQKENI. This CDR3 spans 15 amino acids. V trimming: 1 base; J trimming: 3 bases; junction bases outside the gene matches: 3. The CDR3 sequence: CASSPLRTGTDTQYF. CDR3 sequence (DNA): TGTGCCAGCTCACCACTCAGGACAGGGACAGATACGCAGTATTTT. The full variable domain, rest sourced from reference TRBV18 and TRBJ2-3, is NAGVMQNPRHLVRRRGQEARLRCSPMKGHSHVYWYRQLPEEGLKFMVYLQKENIIDESGMPKERFSAEFPKEGPSILRIQQVVRGDSAAYFCASSPLRTGTDTQYFGPGTRLTVL.

CDR3 DNA: TGTGCCAGCAGTTACTCGGTAGCGGGGGGCCGCGATACGCAGTATTTT. This gives the protein CASSYSVAGGRDTQYF. This chain uses TRBV6-6 with TRBJ2-3; 10 nucleotides align to TRBD2. The CDR3 consists of 16 residues. Per germline, CDR1 MNHNY and CDR2 SVGAGI (reference sequence). V lost 0 bases to trimming and J lost 6 bases; unmatched junction nucleotides: 6.

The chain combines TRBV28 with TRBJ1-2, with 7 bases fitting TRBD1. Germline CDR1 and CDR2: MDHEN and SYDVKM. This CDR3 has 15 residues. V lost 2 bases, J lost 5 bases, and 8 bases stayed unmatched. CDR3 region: CASSLQGVVTYGYTF. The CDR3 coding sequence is TGTGCCAGCAGTTTACAGGGGGTGGTTACTTATGGCTACACCTTC.

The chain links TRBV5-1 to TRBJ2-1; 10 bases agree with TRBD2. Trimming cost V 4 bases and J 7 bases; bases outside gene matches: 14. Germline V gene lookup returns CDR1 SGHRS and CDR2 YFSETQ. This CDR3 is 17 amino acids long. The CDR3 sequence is CASSDDLAGGLGNEQFF. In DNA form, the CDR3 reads TGCGCCAGCAGCGACGACTTAGCGGGGGGCCTTGGGAATGAGCAGTTCTTC.

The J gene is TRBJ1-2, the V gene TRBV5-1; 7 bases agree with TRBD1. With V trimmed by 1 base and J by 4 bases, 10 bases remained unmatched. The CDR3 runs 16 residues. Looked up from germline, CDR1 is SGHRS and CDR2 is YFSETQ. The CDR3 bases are TGCGCCAGCAGCTTGACAGGGGATCGGGTGGGCTATGGCTACACCTTC. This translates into CASSLTGDRVGYGYTF.

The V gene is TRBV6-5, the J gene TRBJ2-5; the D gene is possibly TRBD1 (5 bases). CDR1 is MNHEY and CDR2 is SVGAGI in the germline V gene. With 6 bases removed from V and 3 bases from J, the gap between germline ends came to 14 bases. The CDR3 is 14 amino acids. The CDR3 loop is CASRPLDRKETQYF. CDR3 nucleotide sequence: TGTGCCAGCAGACCCCTCGACAGAAAAGAGACCCAGTACTTC.

CDR3 loop: CASRRTGGAGELFF. The CDR3 DNA is TGTGCCAGTAGACGTACAGGGGGGGCCGGGGAGCTGTTTTTT. The rearrangement uses TRBV19 and TRBJ2-2; possibly TRBD1 for D (8 bases). Germline V gene sequence: CDR1 LNHDA, CDR2 SQIVND (reference sequence). V lost 6 bases, J lost 6 bases, and 14 bases lay in between. The CDR3 covers 14 residues.

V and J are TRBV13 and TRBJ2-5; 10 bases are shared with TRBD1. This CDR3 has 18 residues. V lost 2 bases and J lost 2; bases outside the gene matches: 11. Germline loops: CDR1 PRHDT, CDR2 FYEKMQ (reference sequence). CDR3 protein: CASSLFLGQGFRQETQYF. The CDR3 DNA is TGTGCCAGCAGCTTATTCCTGGGACAGGGGTTCCGTCAAGAGACCCAGTACTTC.

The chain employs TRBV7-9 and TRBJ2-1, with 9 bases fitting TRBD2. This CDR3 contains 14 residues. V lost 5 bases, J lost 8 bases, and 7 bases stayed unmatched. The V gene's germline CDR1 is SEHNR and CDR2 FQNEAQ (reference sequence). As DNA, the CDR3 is TGTGCCAGCAGCGGGGGACTAGCCTGGGATGAGCAGTTCTTC. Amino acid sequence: CASSGGLAWDEQFF.

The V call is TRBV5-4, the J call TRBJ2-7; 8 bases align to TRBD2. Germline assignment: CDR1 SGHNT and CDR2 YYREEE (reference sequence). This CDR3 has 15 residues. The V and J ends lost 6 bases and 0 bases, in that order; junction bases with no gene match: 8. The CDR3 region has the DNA TGTGCCAGCACCCCCGACGGGGGGGGCTCCTACGAGCAGTACTTC. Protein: CASTPDGGGSYEQYF.

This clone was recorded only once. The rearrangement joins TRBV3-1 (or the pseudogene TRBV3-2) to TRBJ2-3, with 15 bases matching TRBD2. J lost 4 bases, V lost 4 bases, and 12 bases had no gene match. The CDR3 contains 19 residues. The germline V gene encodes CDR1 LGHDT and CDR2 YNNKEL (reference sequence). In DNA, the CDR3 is TGTGCCAGCAGCCGTTATCCGGGACTAGCGGGGGGCCGCCCAGATACGCAGTATTTT. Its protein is CASSRYPGLAGGRPDTQYF.